This T cell receptor (beta chain) stems from a study of CD8+ T cells in alopecia areata. The sequencing template was cDNA reverse transcribed from extracted RNA. Sequenced by immunoSEQ multiplex PCR; TCRdb stores in-frame clones only, minus some. Counted here are approximately 280,000 clones, about 62% occurring once; the ten biggest clones make up under 2%. The V gene's germline CDR1 is SEHNR and CDR2 FQNEAQ (reference sequence). Trimming removed 5 bases at V and 0 bases at J, with 11 bases between. The CDR3 has 15 residues. Notes on this clone: Its target is not known.

The treatment denotes: oral pan-JAK inhibitor, 5-10 mg twice daily. Study-wide results and limits: Under tofacitinib, fewer expanded CD8+ clones appeared among the top 100 scalp clones. The study found that many expanded lesional clones persisted in scalp and blood during tofacitinib.

Sample: CD4+ T cells sorted from blood, taken at week 24, from a patient treated with tofacitinib. This chain uses TRBV7-9 with TRBJ2-1; weak D call: TRBD2 (6 bases). This TCR was recovered from a human donor with alopecia areata. Here the CDR3 DNA reads TGTGCCAGCAGCCCGGGACTTCCCTCCTACAATGAGCAGTTCTTC. This translates into CASSPGLPSYNEQFF.